Listed below are T cell receptor beta chains from one sample, sequenced in a study of OX40 agonist ivuxolimab in advanced cancers. Using immunoSEQ multiplex PCR, the repertoire was profiled, and TCRdb retains in-frame clones only, with some absent. The sample has about 48,000 clones; 65% to 85% are singletons. The sequences come from CD4+ or CD8+ T cells sorted from blood, collected in a trial of the OX40 agonist ivuxolimab. The source is an adult with an advanced solid tumor such as melanoma, head and neck, liver or kidney cancer. The CDR3 runs from the conserved cysteine through the conserved F or W. D genes are given only for firm matches. Size tells how often a clone was seen (once, few, many) or the class of an expanded clone, and some rows leave it out.

CDR3 DNA,CDR3 protein,J gene,D gene,clone size,V gene
TGTGCCAGCACTACAAAGATGAACACTGAAGCTTTCTTT,CASTTKMNTEAFF,TRBJ1-1,NA,few,TRBV2
TGTGCCAGCAGCAACTTTACTAGCGGCTACGAGCAGTACTTC,CASSNFTSGYEQYF,TRBJ2-7,NA,NA,TRBV21-1
TGTGCCAGCAGTCCACAGGGGTTCTATAATTCACCCCTCCACTTT,CASSPQGFYNSPLHF,TRBJ1-6,TRBD1,NA,TRBV28
TGTGCCAGCAGTGCCCCGGGACAAGAGACCCAGTACTTC,CASSAPGQETQYF,TRBJ2-5,NA,NA,TRBV6-1
TGCGCCAGCAGCGCAATCGGAGGTTCCGAGACCCAGTACTTC,CASSAIGGSETQYF,TRBJ2-5,NA,NA,TRBV5-1
TGTGCCTACACACGGGACAGGGTCGGGGATACGCAGTATTTT,CAYTRDRVGDTQYF,TRBJ2-3,TRBD1,NA,TRBV30
TGTGCAGTCGGCAGGGGGGCTCGCTCCTACGAGCAGTACTTC,CAVGRGARSYEQYF,TRBJ2-7,NA,NA,TRBV7-9
TGTGCCAGCAGCTCCCGGGACCTTTTTTCGAGCTCCTACAATGAGCAGTTCTTC,CASSSRDLFSSSYNEQFF,TRBJ2-1,NA,NA,TRBV5-6
TGTGCCAGCAGTTACTCCCCTATCTCAACTAATGAAAAACTGTTTTTT,CASSYSPISTNEKLFF,TRBJ1-4,NA,NA,TRBV6-6
TGTGCCAGCAGCACGGGGAGGACAGATACGCAGTATTTT,CASSTGRTDTQYF,TRBJ2-3,NA,NA,TRBV7-6
TGTGCCTGGAGTGTATCGCGACAAGCTAACTATGGCTACACCTTC,CAWSVSRQANYGYTF,TRBJ1-2,NA,NA,TRBV30
TGCGCCAGCAGCCACAGGACTAGCGGGAATTCGCATGAGCAGTTCTTC,CASSHRTSGNSHEQFF,TRBJ2-1,TRBD2,few,TRBV5-1
TGTGCCAGCAGCTCGGAATCTCGGCCAGGCAATGAGCAGTTCTTC,CASSSESRPGNEQFF,TRBJ2-1,NA,NA,TRBV5-6
TGTGCCAGCAGCTTTCCCCCGGGGGGGACCACAGATACGCAGTATTTT,CASSFPPGGTTDTQYF,TRBJ2-3,TRBD2,once,TRBV5-6
TGTGCCAGCAGCTTACGACAGCCGAGCTCCTACAATGAGCAGTTCTTC,CASSLRQPSSYNEQFF,TRBJ2-1,NA,NA,TRBV7-2
TGTGCCAGCACCCTAGGGAGCGGGAGGGCCGGGGGTGAGCAGTTCTTC,CASTLGSGRAGGEQFF,TRBJ2-1,TRBD2,NA,TRBV9
TGTGCCAGCAGTTCGGCAGGGATGAACACTGAAGCTTTCTTT,CASSSAGMNTEAFF,TRBJ1-1,NA,NA,TRBV6-5
TGTGCCAGCAGCGTAGGGGTGGGCCCAGAAGAGACCCAGTACTTC,CASSVGVGPEETQYF,TRBJ2-5,NA,NA,TRBV9
TGTGCCAGCAGCTTAGTGGGGTCTAATGAAAAACTGTTTTTT,CASSLVGSNEKLFF,TRBJ1-4,NA,NA,TRBV11-2
TGTGCCAGCAGTTTACCGGGGGAACGGGTTACGCAGTATTTT,CASSLPGERVTQYF,TRBJ2-3,NA,NA,TRBV28
TGTGCCAGCAGCTTACGTAGGCCTAGCGGAGTCTCCTACAATGAGCAGTTCTTC,CASSLRRPSGVSYNEQFF,TRBJ2-1,TRBD2,NA,TRBV7-9
TGTGCCAGCAGCGCGCGGGAGATGGGTTTAGATACGCAGTATTTT,CASSAREMGLDTQYF,TRBJ2-3,TRBD2,NA,TRBV11-3
TGTGCCAGCAGTCTCCACCTGGGCCAGTGGTTATCCCTTGATACGCAGTATTTT,CASSLHLGQWLSLDTQYF,TRBJ2-3,NA,NA,TRBV5-8
TGTGCCATCAGTAATCTGGGGACAGCTAGCACAGATACGCAGTATTTT,CAISNLGTASTDTQYF,TRBJ2-3,TRBD1,once,TRBV10-3